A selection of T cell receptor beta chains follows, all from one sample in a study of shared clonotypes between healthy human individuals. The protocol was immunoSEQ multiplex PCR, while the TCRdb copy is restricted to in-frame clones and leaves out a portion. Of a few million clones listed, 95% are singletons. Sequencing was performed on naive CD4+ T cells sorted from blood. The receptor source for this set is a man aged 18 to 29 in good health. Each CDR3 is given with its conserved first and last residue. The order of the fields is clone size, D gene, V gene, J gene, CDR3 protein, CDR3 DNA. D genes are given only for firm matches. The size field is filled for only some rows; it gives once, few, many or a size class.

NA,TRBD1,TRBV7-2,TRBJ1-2,CASSPRQGSYGYTF,TGTGCCAGCAGCCCTAGACAGGGGAGCTATGGCTACACCTTC
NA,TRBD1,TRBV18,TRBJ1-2,CASSRDSQVDGYTF,TGTGCCAGCTCACGGGACAGTCAGGTCGACGGCTACACCTTC
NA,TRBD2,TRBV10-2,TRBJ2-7,CASTDGGEMRQYF,TGCGCCAGCACCGACGGGGGGGAGATGCGGCAGTACTTC
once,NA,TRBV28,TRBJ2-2,CASRIAGKANTGELFF,TGTGCCAGCAGGATCGCGGGCAAGGCGAACACCGGGGAGCTGTTTTTT
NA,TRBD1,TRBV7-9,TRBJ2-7,CASSSDRGPTYEQYF,TGTGCCAGCAGCTCAGACAGGGGGCCCACCTACGAGCAGTACTTC
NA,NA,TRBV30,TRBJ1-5,CAWSVWGISNQPQHF,TGTGCCTGGAGTGTTTGGGGGATATCCAATCAGCCCCAGCATTTT
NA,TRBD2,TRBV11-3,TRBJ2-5,CASSPSGGFLETQYF,TGTGCCAGCAGCCCTAGCGGGGGGTTTTTGGAGACCCAGTACTTC
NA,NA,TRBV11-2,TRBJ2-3,CASSPLGSSTDTQYF,TGTGCCAGCAGCCCGTTAGGGTCCAGCACAGATACGCAGTATTTT
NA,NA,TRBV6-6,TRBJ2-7,CASSWPGTHYEQYF,TGTGCCAGCAGTTGGCCCGGGACCCACTACGAGCAGTACTTC
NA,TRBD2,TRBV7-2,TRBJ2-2,CASSSSRTSGGITGELFF,TGTGCCAGCAGCTCCTCGAGGACTAGCGGGGGAATCACCGGGGAGCTGTTTTTT
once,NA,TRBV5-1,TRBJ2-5,CASSAQNEETQYF,TGCGCCAGCAGCGCCCAGAACGAAGAGACCCAGTACTTC
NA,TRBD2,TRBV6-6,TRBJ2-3,CASSFGLVADTQYF,TGTGCCAGCAGCTTCGGACTAGTTGCAGATACGCAGTATTTT
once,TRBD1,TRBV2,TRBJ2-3,CASRTGTGTDTQYF,TGTGCCAGCAGGACCGGGACAGGGACAGATACGCAGTATTTT
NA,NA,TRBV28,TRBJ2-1,CASSNRVLIPTKRGSSYNEQFF,TGTGCCAGCAGTAACAGGGTCCTCATACCGACTAAGCGGGGAAGCTCCTACAATGAGCAGTTCTTC
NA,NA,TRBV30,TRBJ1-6,CAWSVYPTLHF,TGTGCCTGGAGTGTATATCCCACCCTCCACTTT
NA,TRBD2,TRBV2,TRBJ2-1,CASRTSLGEQFF,TGTGCCAGCCGGACTAGCCTAGGAGAGCAGTTCTTC
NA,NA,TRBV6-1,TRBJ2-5,CASSDGGETQYF,TGTGCCAGCAGTGATGGGGGAGAGACCCAGTACTTC
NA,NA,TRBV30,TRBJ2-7,CAWSYGTGPKNEQYF,TGTGCCTGGAGTTATGGGACCGGGCCTAAAAACGAGCAGTACTTC
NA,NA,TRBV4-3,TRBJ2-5,CASSQGGYQETQYF,TGCGCCAGCAGCCAAGGCGGGTACCAAGAGACCCAGTACTTC
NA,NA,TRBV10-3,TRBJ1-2,CAISEGWQGGGYTF,TGTGCCATCAGTGAAGGTTGGCAGGGAGGGGGCTACACCTTC
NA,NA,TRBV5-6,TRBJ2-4,CASSPRVQNIQYF,TGTGCCAGCAGCCCCAGGGTCCAAAACATTCAGTACTTC
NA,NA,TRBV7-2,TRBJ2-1,CASSLGGTGSYNEQFF,TGTGCCAGCAGCTTGGGCGGAACAGGGTCCTACAATGAGCAGTTCTTC
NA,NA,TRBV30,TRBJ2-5,CAWESRGTQETQYF,TGTGCCTGGGAAAGCAGGGGTACCCAAGAGACCCAGTACTTC
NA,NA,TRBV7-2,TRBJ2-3,CASSLGAEEDTQYF,TGTGCCAGCAGCTTAGGGGCAGAAGAAGATACGCAGTATTTT
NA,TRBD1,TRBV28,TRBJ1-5,CASKGQGNQPQHF,TGTGCCAGCAAGGGACAGGGTAATCAGCCCCAGCATTTT
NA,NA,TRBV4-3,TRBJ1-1,CASSRERASEAFF,TGCGCCAGCAGCCGTGAGAGGGCCTCCGAAGCTTTCTTT
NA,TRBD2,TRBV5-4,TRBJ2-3,CASSSSGGDGTQYF,TGTGCCAGCAGCTCCAGCGGGGGGGATGGTACGCAGTATTTT
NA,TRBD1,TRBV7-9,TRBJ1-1,CASSLNNRGNTEAFF,TGTGCCAGCAGCTTAAACAACAGGGGGAACACTGAAGCTTTCTTT
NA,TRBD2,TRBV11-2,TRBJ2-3,CASSLDLVAGRTDTQYF,TGTGCCAGCAGCTTAGATCTCGTAGCGGGGCGCACAGATACGCAGTATTTT
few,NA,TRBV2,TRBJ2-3,CASSELWGLVADTQYF,TGTGCCAGCAGTGAACTGTGGGGACTGGTTGCGGATACGCAGTATTTT
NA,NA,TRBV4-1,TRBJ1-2,CASSQDGETVPFGYTF,TGCGCCAGCAGCCAAGATGGCGAGACAGTACCCTTTGGCTACACCTTC
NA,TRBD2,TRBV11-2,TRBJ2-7,CASSPRFVWRENDEQYF,TGTGCCAGCAGCCCACGCTTCGTATGGCGGGAGAACGACGAGCAGTACTTC